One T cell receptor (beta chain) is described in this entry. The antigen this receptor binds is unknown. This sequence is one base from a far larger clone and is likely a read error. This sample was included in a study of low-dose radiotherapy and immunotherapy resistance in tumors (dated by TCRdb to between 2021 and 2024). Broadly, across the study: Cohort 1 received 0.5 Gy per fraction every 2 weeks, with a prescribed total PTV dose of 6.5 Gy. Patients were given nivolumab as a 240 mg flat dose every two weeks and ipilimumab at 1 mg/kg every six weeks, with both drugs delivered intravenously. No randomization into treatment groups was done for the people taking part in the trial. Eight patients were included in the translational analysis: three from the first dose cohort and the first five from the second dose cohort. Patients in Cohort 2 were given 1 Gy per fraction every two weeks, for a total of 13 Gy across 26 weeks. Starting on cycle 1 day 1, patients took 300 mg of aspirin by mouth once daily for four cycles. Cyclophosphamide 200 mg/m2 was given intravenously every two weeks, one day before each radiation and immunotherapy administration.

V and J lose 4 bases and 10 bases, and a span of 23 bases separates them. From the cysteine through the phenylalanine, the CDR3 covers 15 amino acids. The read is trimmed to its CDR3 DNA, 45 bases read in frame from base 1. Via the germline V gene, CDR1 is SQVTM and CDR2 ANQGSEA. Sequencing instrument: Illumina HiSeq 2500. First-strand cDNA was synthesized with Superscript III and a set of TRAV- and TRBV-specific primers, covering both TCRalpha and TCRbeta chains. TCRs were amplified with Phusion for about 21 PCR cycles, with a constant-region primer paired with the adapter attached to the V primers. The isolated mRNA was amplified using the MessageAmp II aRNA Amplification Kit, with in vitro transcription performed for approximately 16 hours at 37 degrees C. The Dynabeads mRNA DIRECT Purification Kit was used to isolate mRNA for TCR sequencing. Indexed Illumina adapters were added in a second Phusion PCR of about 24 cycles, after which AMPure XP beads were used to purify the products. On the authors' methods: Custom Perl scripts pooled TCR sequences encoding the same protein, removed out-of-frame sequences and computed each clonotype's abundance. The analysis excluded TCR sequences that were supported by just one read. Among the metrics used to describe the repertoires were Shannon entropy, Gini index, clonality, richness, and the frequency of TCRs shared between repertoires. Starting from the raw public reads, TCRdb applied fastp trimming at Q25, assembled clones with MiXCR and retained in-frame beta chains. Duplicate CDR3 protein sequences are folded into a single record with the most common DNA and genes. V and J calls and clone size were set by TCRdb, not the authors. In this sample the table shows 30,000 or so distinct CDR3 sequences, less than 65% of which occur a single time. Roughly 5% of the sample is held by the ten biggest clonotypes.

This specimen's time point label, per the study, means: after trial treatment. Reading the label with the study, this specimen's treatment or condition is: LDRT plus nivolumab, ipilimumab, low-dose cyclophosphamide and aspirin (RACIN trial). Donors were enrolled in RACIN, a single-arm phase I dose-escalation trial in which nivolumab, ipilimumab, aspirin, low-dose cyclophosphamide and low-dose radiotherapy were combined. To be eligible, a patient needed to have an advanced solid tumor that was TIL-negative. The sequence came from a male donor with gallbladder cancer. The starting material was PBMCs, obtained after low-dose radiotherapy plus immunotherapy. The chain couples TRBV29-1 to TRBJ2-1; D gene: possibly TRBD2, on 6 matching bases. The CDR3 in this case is CSVARPAGSSYEQFF. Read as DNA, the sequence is TGCAGCGTTGCCCGACCGGCGGGAAGCTCCTACGAGCAGTTCTTC.